This TCR beta chain was sequenced during a study of response to subunit inactivated influenza vaccine. TCRdb analysed the RT-PCR reads with MiXCR anew, one entry per CDR3 protein. The table shows fewer than 600,000 distinct CDR3 sequences, with approximately 7.7% occurring only once. As concerns this clonotype: Its antigen is undetermined.

The germline gives CDR1 LNHDA, CDR2 SQIVND (reference sequence). This CDR3 has 14 residues. Trimming left V 3 bases short and J 9 bases short, with 12 bases between. Findings and limits, study-wide: Seasonal influenza vaccination, on each occasion, was suggested by the authors to recruit few new T cells.

The sample was PBMCs from blood, taken less than 30 months after vaccination. The V and J genes are TRBV19 and TRBJ1-6; possibly TRBD1 for D (5 bases). This TCR was sampled from a man aged 50 to 75 who received an inactivated influenza vaccine. CDR3 nucleotides: TGTGCCAGTAGTATCACAGGTCGGAGTTCACCCCTCCACTTT. Protein product: CASSITGRSSPLHF.